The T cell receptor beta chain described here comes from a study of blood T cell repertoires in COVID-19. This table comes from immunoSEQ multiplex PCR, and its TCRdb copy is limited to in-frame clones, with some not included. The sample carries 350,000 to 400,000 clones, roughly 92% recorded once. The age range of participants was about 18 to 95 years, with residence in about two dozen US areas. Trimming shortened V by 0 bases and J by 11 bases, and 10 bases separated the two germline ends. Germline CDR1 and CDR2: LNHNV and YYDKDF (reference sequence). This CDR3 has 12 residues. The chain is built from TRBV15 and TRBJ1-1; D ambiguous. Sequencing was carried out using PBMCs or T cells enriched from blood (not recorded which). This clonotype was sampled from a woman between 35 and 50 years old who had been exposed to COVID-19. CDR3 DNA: TGTGCCACCAGCAGAGATCTAATTAATGCTTTCTTT. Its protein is CATSRDLINAFF.